This entry lists 31 T cell receptor beta chains sequenced from one sample in a study of CD8+ T cells in alopecia areata. The sample's treatment: oral pan-JAK inhibitor, 5-10 mg twice daily. Reverse transcribed after extraction, RNA yielded cDNA as the sequencing template. Assay used: immunoSEQ multiplex PCR; TCRdb lists only in-frame clones, some missing. The data hold about 200,000 clones, with 64% observed a single time. The sequences come from CD4+ T cells sorted from blood, collected at week 4, from a patient treated with tofacitinib. Receptors were obtained from a human donor with alopecia areata.

The chain links TRBV10-3 to TRBJ1-2, with 8 nucleotides matching TRBD1. Germline lookup yields CDR1 ENHRY and CDR2 SYGVKD. The length of the CDR3 is 14 residues. V trimming: 5 bases; J trimming: 4 bases; junction bases outside the gene matches: 6. CDR3 amino acids: CAISPATGAYGYTF. The CDR3 DNA reads TGTGCCATCAGTCCCGCGACAGGGGCCTATGGCTACACCTTC.

The chain combines TRBV11-1 with TRBJ2-7; D could derive from TRBD1 or TRBD2 (5 bases each). V lost 5 bases, J lost 4 bases, and 9 bases lay in between. In germline, CDR1 is SGHAT, CDR2 FQDESV (reference sequence). CDR3 size: 12 residues. CDR3 in amino acids: CASSQGEYEQYF. Written as DNA, the CDR3 is TGTGCCAGCAGCCAGGGAGAATACGAGCAGTACTTC.

This clone was detected a few times. The chain joins TRBV30 to TRBJ1-4; 7 bases line up with TRBD1. Germline values: CDR1 GTSNPN, CDR2 SVGIG (reference sequence). Unmatched junction bases numbered 7, after V lost 1 base and J lost 8 bases. The CDR3 spans 14 residues. Here the CDR3 DNA reads TGTGCCTGGAGTGCGGGACAGCTAAGGGAAAAACTGTTTTTT. Translated, it gives CAWSAGQLREKLFF.

The chain joins TRBV7-2 to TRBJ1-2; weak D call: TRBD1 (6 bases). The CDR3 totals 12 residues. With 2 bases removed from V and 7 bases from J, the gap between germline ends came to 8 bases. Germline V lookup: CDR1 SGHTA, CDR2 FQGNSA. The CDR3 DNA follows: TGTGCCAGCAGCTTAAAGGGGGGTGGCTACACCTTC. It encodes CASSLKGGGYTF.

The genes are TRBV9 and TRBJ2-1, with 12 bases that match TRBD2. After removal of 0 bases from V and 7 bases from J, the junction contained 5 bases not matched to a gene. From germline, CDR1 is SGDLS and CDR2 YYNGEE. The CDR3 extends over 16 amino acids. The CDR3 loop reads CASSVASLAGGNEQFF. The CDR3 nucleotides are TGTGCCAGCAGCGTAGCTAGCCTAGCGGGGGGGAATGAGCAGTTCTTC.

This clone has only a few counts. CDR3 amino acids: CASSSKLATGELFF. The DNA for the CDR3 is TGTGCCAGTAGTTCAAAACTTGCCACCGGGGAGCTGTTTTTT. The J gene is TRBJ2-2, the V gene TRBV19; D uncertain. The CDR3 is 14 residues long. Trimming removed 5 bases from V and 4 bases from J, with 11 bases in between. Germline V lookup: CDR1 LNHDA, CDR2 SQIVND (reference sequence).

As concerns this clone: This sample includes further DNA sequences coding for the same CDR3. The rearrangement uses TRBV7-9 and TRBJ1-1; D gene unclear. Germline-derived CDR1 and CDR2 are SEHNR and FQNEAQ (reference sequence). The V end was cut by 1 base, the J end by 1 base, with 7 bases between. CDR3 size: 14 residues. In DNA form, the CDR3 reads TGTGCCAGCAGCTTAGAGGGCAGGAACACTGAAGCTTTCTTT. This codes for CASSLEGRNTEAFF.

The chain uses TRBV4-2 and TRBJ1-1; weak D call: TRBD1 (6 bases). V lost 3 bases, J lost 6 bases, and 11 bases lay in between. Per germline, CDR1 LGHNA and CDR2 YNFKEQ. This CDR3 is 13 amino acids long. The CDR3 reads CASSQADSAEAFF. DNA for the CDR3: TGTGCCAGCAGCCAGGCGGACAGTGCTGAAGCTTTCTTT.

The chain couples TRBV2 to TRBJ1-1, with 10 positions matching TRBD1. Germline CDR1 is SNHLY and CDR2 is FYNNEI. J gave up 4 bases and V 2 bases, and 4 bases lay outside the gene matches. This CDR3 has 15 amino acids. The CDR3 protein is CASSELRTGGTEAFF. The CDR3 DNA is TGTGCCAGCAGTGAATTGAGGACAGGGGGCACTGAAGCTTTCTTT.

J is TRBJ2-7 and V is TRBV20-1; D unresolved. Germline V gene data show CDR1 as DFQATT and CDR2 as SNEGSKA (reference sequence). Trimming removed 5 bases at V and 3 bases at J, with 5 bases between. This CDR3 contains 10 residues. CDR3 region: CSALIYEQYF. The DNA of the CDR3 is TGCAGTGCTCTCATCTACGAGCAGTACTTC.

The rearrangement links TRBV21-1 to TRBJ2-2; TRBD2, the D gene given by the table, was not confirmed from the DNA. TRBV21-1 is annotated as a pseudogene. The CDR3 is made up of 12 amino acids. For the CDR3, the DNA is TGTGCCAGCAGCACCGACTCTGGGGAGCTGTTTTTT. Amino acid sequence: CASSTDSGELFF.

This sequence joins TRBV30 and TRBJ1-2; 10 nucleotides match TRBD1. Trimming took 3 bases from V and 8 from J; bases not matched to a gene: 9. Per the germline V gene, CDR1 is GTSNPN and CDR2 is SVGIG (reference sequence). CDR3 length equals 14 residues. The CDR3 bases are TGTGCCTGGAGAGGGACAGGGGAGGGTGGAGGCTACACCTTC. Its protein is CAWRGTGEGGGYTF.

The gene calls are TRBV2 and TRBJ1-1; D is undetermined. The CDR3 is 13 residues long. CDR1 is SNHLY, CDR2 FYNNEI, per germline. V was pared by 2 bases and J by 4 bases, with 8 bases between. Here the CDR3 reads CASSEPITTEAFF. As DNA, the CDR3 is TGTGCCAGCAGTGAACCAATTACCACTGAAGCTTTCTTT.

To note about this clone: Other DNA sequences in this specimen translate into the identical CDR3. The rearrangement joins TRBV29-1 to TRBJ1-1, with D possibly being TRBD1 (5 bases). Trimming stripped 6 bases from V and 1 base from J, with 9 bases between. Per the germline V gene, CDR1 is SQVTM and CDR2 is ANQGSEA. The CDR3 length is 12 residues. The CDR3 sequence: CSVGTGNTEAFF. CDR3 DNA: TGCAGCGTCGGGACGGGGAACACTGAAGCTTTCTTT. Supplemented by reference TRBV29-1 and TRBJ1-1, the full variable domain reads SAVISQKPSRDICQRGTSLTIQCQVDSQVTMMFWYRQQPGQSLTLIATANQGSEATYESGFVIDKFPISRPNLTFSTLTVSNMSPEDSSIYLCSVGTGNTEAFFGQGTRLTVV.

J is TRBJ2-5 and V is TRBV5-1; D not certain. Germline CDR1 and CDR2: SGHRS and YFSETQ. Between the trimmed V and J ends, which lost 3 bases and 2 bases, there was a span of 11 bases. The CDR3 sequence is 14 residues long. CDR3 protein: CASSSSGLQETQYF. The CDR3 nucleotides are TGCGCCAGCAGCTCCTCCGGGCTACAAGAGACCCAGTACTTC.

This clone has only a few counts. The chain employs TRBV2 and TRBJ1-2; the match to TRBD1 covers 7 bases. The length of the CDR3 is 13 residues. Germline V gives CDR1 SNHLY, CDR2 FYNNEI. Trimming removed 4 bases from V and 9 bases from J; junction bases left unmatched: 8. The CDR3, as DNA: TGTGCCAGCAGTGCGAGTGGGAGGGGGCGCTACACCTTC. It yields the protein CASSASGRGRYTF.

The chain recombines TRBV7-2 with TRBJ1-2, with D possibly being TRBD1 (5 bases). Looked up from germline, CDR1 is SGHTA and CDR2 is FQGNSA. Trimming left V 6 bases short and J 2 bases short, with 7 bases between. This CDR3 comprises 12 residues. The CDR3 spells CASRRQNYGYTF. CDR3 DNA sequence: TGTGCCAGCAGAAGACAGAACTATGGCTACACCTTC.

The CDR3 DNA reads as TGTGCCAGCAGCCTATGGAGGGGGGCGGAGGCCCAGTACTTC. Its protein is CASSLWRGAEAQYF. The chain couples TRBV7-2 to TRBJ2-5; the D gene could be TRBD1 or TRBD2 (6 bases each). V dropped 5 bases and J dropped 9 bases, with 19 bases sitting between them. The CDR3 totals 14 residues. Germline V gene data show CDR1 as SGHTA and CDR2 as FQGNSA.

This sequence joins TRBV5-1 and TRBJ2-3; TRBD2 matches 8 bases. CDR3 length equals 16 residues. The germline CDR1 and CDR2 sequences are SGHRS and YFSETQ. Trimming cost V 0 bases and J 1 base; bases outside gene matches: 4. The CDR3 sequence is CASSLAGTRGTDTQYF. CDR3 coding DNA: TGCGCCAGCAGCTTGGCCGGGACTAGGGGCACAGATACGCAGTATTTT.

The chain combines TRBV5-1 with TRBJ2-1; 8 bases are shared with TRBD1. Germline CDR1 SGHRS, CDR2 YFSETQ. After removal of 6 bases from V and 0 bases from J, the junction contained 5 bases not matched to a gene. The CDR3 runs to 15 residues. CDR3 DNA sequence: TGCGCCAGCACTCCACAGGGGGGCTCCTACAATGAGCAGTTCTTC. It yields the protein CASTPQGGSYNEQFF.

The chain couples TRBV7-6 to TRBJ2-3; TRBD1 matches at 8 bases. CDR1 SGHVS and CDR2 FNYEAQ come from the germline V gene. CDR3 size: 13 residues. V trimming: 4 bases; J trimming: 6 bases; junction bases outside the gene matches: 3. In DNA form, the CDR3 reads TGTGCCAGCAGCTCGTGGACAGGGGATACGCAGTATTTT. Its protein is CASSSWTGDTQYF.

This sequence joins TRBV10-3 and TRBJ2-1; D remains unclear. The CDR3 loop spans 11 amino acids. Trimming stripped 11 bases from V and 7 bases from J, with 12 bases between. Germline V gene data show CDR1 as ENHRY and CDR2 as SYGVKD. The CDR3 protein is CALTVGNEQFF. DNA for the CDR3: TGTGCCCTTACCGTAGGGAATGAGCAGTTCTTC.

This clone was observed a handful of times. The chain carries TRBV30 and TRBJ1-4; D not resolved. CDR1 is GTSNPN and CDR2 is SVGIG in the germline V gene (reference sequence). Trimming removed 2 bases at V and 4 bases at J, with 11 bases between. The CDR3 totals 14 residues. This chain's CDR3 is CAWSRLSLNEKLFF. The CDR3 DNA sequence: TGTGCCTGGAGTCGGCTGTCTCTTAATGAAAAACTGTTTTTT.

This clone was recorded a few times. The rearrangement joins TRBV30 to TRBJ2-7; possible D gene TRBD2, 5 bases. V was cut by 1 base and J by 2 bases, with 9 bases left in between. Germline V CDR1 and CDR2: GTSNPN, SVGIG (reference sequence). CDR3 length: 13 amino acids. The CDR3, as DNA: TGTGCCTGGAGTGGAGGAGGCCCCTACGAGCAGTACTTC. Translated, it gives CAWSGGGPYEQYF.

The genes are TRBV7-9 and TRBJ1-1; 7 bases fit TRBD1. CDR1 and CDR2 from the germline V gene are SEHNR and FQNEAQ (reference sequence). This CDR3 contains 14 residues. Trimming took 5 bases from V and 0 from J; bases not matched to a gene: 3. CDR3 sequence: CASSPTGLNTEAFF. The CDR3 nucleotides are TGTGCCAGCAGCCCGACAGGGTTGAACACTGAAGCTTTCTTT.

This clone has just a few counts. The V gene is TRBV29-1, the J gene TRBJ1-1; 8 bases are shared with TRBD1. This CDR3 contains 14 residues. The V segment lost 3 bases and the J segment 6 bases; nucleotides outside the gene matches: 9. CDR1 and CDR2 (germline): SQVTM, ANQGSEA. CDR3 amino acids: CSVDGGTGNPEAFF. Written as DNA, the CDR3 is TGCAGCGTTGATGGAGGGACAGGTAACCCTGAAGCTTTCTTT.

This sequence joins TRBV27 and TRBJ1-2; TRBD1 is a possible D gene (5 bases). Trimming removed 5 bases from V and 6 bases from J, with 31 bases in between. Germline V gene lookup returns CDR1 MNHEY and CDR2 SMNVEV (reference sequence). The CDR3 runs 19 residues. CDR3 nucleotide sequence: TGTGCCAGCAGTCCTCATGGGGACCGCGCTAAGAGGGAAAGAAATGGCTACACCTTC. Its protein product is CASSPHGDRAKRERNGYTF.

This clone was seen only a few times. The chain employs TRBV27 and TRBJ2-7; maybe TRBD1 (6 bases). With 5 bases removed from V and 2 bases from J, the gap between germline ends came to 10 bases. This CDR3 comprises 13 residues. The germline V gene has CDR1 MNHEY and CDR2 SMNVEV (reference sequence). The CDR3 DNA sequence: TGTGCCAGCAGTGGAAGACAGGCCTACGAGCAGTACTTC. Its protein is CASSGRQAYEQYF.

The chain recombines TRBV4-2 with TRBJ2-1, with D tentatively TRBD2 (6 bases). This CDR3 is built from 15 residues. Germline V lookup: CDR1 LGHNA, CDR2 YNFKEQ. Trimming took 4 bases from V and 2 from J, leaving 12 bases between them. CDR3 nucleotide sequence: TGTGCCAGCAGCCCAGAACTAGCCGCCTACAATGAGCAGTTCTTC. Translating gives CASSPELAAYNEQFF.

The chain links TRBV19 to TRBJ2-7; TRBD2 matches 11 bases. Per the germline V gene, CDR1 is LNHDA and CDR2 is SQIVND (reference sequence). V dropped 5 bases and J dropped 0; count of bases not matched to a gene: 15. This CDR3 is built from 19 residues. CDR3 amino acids: CASSEPGLADPNSSYEQYF. Here the CDR3 DNA reads TGTGCCAGTAGTGAACCGGGACTAGCGGACCCTAACAGCTCCTACGAGCAGTACTTC.

V and J are TRBV6-5 and TRBJ1-1; D might be TRBD1 (6 bases). CDR1 is MNHEY, CDR2 SVGAGI, per germline. Trimming removed 6 bases from V and 6 bases from J, with 14 bases in between. CDR3 length equals 13 residues. CDR3 bases: TGTGCCAGCAGCTTCAGGGGTGGGGCTGAAGCTTTCTTT. This translates into CASSFRGGAEAFF.